This TCR beta chain was found in a study of blood T cell repertoires in COVID-19 (dated by TCRdb to 2020 to 2021). In terms of the full investigation: The collaborator samples originated in the United States, Italy and Spain and spanned the acute and convalescent phases of COVID-19. The prospective study material was composed of cDNA or gDNA derived from T cells, B-cell-depleted T cells, or PBMCs. Subjects who had been exposed to COVID-19, were actively infected with it, or had recovered from it provided the deeply sampled blood TCRbeta repertoires that made up the dataset. The repertoires were made available in a free public database intended to serve as a resource for research on the immune response to SARS-CoV-2. The samples were drawn from the first 160 participants of the ongoing ImmuneRACE study and from 950 to 1,500 subjects provided by 6 global collaborators. The sample metadata nearly always contained a de-identified subject ID, COVID-19 status, age in years and sex. Where available, HLA class I and class II types were taken from metadata supplied by the sample provider and were not determined by assay-based typing.

As concerns this clone: Its binding antigen is unknown. Per-base quality was not reported, and no clone a single base away is much larger than it.

Summary of the overall study and its limitations: The quantity of clinical and demographic metadata differed by source and by participant and was supplied without curation.

Each collaborating institution followed its own protocols to collect whole blood in K2EDTA tubes. For TCRbeta analysis, collaborators shipped samples as frozen whole blood, isolated PBMCs, or DNA extracted from either of those sample types. TCRbeta CDR3 regions were amplified from genomic DNA by means of the immunoSEQ Assay, a bias-controlled multiplex PCR. The paper's data handling went like this. The number of nucleated cells in each sample was estimated from the amplification of reference gene primers within the assay. To quantify the absolute abundance of each unique TCRbeta CDR3 rearrangement, sequence reads were collapsed and filtered. For each sample, productive Simpson clonality was calculated by taking the square root of Simpson's diversity index across productive rearrangements. TCRdb re-hosts the immuneACCESS table, in-frame sequences only. Its copies lack some clones; in the studies checked, an unresolved V gene accounts for under half of them, and the cause for the rest is not known. V and J calls and clone size are given by that table; D and trimming were obtained from the DNA. Counted in this sample were around 370,000 clones; 90% of them appeared once. The leading ten clones occupy approximately 7% of the sample.

The sample consisted of peripheral blood. The TCR originated in a young man with active or convalescent COVID-19.

The CDR3 is CASSIFGGKKLFF. The nucleotide sequence reads as follows: TGTGCCAGTAGTATATTCGGGGGGAAAAAACTGTTTTTT. The chain is encoded by TRBV19 joined to TRBJ1-4, and perhaps TRBD1 as D gene, on 5 matching bases. The CDR3 covers 13 residues, taking in both the cysteine and the phenylalanine. CDR3 DNA is the only sequence kept; it has 39 bases, read in frame from the first base. Per the germline V gene (reference sequence), LNHDA is the CDR1 and SQIVND is the CDR2. V is pared back by 2 bases and J by 9 bases, with 10 bases lying between the germline termini. Extended through the reference TRBV19 and TRBJ1-4 proteins, this CDR3 yields the full variable domain: DGGITQSPKYLFRKEGQNVTLSCEQNLNHDAMYWYRQDPGQGLRLIYYSQIVNDFQKGDIAEGYSVSREKKESFPLTVTSAQKNPTAFYLCASSIFGGKKLFFGSGTQLSVL.